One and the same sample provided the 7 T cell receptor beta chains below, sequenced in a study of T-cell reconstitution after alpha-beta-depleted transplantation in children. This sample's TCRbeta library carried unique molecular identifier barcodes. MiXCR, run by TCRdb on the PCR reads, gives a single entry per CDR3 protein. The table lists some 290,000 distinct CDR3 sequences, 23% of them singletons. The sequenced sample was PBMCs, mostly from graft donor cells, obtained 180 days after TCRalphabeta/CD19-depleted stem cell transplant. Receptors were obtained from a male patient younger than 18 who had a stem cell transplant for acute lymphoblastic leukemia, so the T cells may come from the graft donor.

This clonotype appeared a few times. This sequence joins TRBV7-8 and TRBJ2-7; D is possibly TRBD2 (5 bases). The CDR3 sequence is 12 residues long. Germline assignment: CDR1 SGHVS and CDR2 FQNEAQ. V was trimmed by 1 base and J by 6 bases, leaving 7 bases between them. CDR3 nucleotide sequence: TGTGCCAGCAGCTTAGGAGGACTCGAGCAGTACTTC. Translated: CASSLGGLEQYF.

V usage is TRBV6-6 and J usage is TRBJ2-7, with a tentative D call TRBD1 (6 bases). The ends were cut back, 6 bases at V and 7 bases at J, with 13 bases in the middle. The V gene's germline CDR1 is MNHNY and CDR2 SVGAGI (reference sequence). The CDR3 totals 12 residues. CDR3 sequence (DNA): TGTGCCAGCAGGACACAGGGATGGGAGCAGTACTTC. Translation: CASRTQGWEQYF.

The CDR3: CASSLVIGSYNEQFF. CDR3 DNA sequence: TGTGCCAGCAGCTTAGTCATAGGCTCCTACAATGAGCAGTTCTTC. J is TRBJ2-1 and V is TRBV11-2; D not resolved. The germline gives CDR1 SGHAT, CDR2 FQNNGV. Trimming pared 1 base from V and 0 bases from J, leaving 7 bases between. The CDR3 runs to 15 residues.

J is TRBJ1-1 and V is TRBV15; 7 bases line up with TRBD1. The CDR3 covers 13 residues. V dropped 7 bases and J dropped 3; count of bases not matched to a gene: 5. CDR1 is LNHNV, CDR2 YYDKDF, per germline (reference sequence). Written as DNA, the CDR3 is TGTGCCACCACCGACAGGGAGCACACTGAAGCTTTCTTT. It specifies CATTDREHTEAFF.

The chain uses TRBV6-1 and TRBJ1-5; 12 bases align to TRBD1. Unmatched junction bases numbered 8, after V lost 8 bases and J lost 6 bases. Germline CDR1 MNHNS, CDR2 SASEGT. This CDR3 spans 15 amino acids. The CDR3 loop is CASYTGTGGAQPQHF. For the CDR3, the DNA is TGTGCCAGCTACACAGGGACAGGGGGCGCTCAGCCCCAGCATTTT.

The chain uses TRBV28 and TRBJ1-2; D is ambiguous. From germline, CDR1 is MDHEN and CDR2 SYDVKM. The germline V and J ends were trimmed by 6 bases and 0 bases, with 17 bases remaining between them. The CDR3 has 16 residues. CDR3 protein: CASRGNGGSPNYGYTF. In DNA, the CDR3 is TGTGCCAGCAGGGGGAACGGCGGGAGTCCTAACTATGGCTACACCTTC.

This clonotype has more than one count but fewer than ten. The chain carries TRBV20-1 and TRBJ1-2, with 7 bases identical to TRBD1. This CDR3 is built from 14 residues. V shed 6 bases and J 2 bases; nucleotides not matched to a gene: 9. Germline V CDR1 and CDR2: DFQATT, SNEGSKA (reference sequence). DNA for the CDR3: TGCAGTGCAAGGACAGGTCATGGAAACTATGGCTACACCTTC. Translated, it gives CSARTGHGNYGYTF.